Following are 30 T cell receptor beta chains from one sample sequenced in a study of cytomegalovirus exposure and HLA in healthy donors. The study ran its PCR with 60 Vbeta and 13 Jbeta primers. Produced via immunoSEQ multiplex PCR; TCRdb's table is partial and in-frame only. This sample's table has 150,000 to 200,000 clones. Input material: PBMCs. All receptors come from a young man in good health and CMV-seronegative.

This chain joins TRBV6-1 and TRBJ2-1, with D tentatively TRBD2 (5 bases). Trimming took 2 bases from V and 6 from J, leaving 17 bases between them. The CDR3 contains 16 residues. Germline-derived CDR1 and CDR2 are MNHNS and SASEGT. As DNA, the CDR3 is TGTGCCAGCAGTGAAAGGAGGCTCCAGGCGGGCAATGAGCAGTTCTTC. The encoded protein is CASSERRLQAGNEQFF.

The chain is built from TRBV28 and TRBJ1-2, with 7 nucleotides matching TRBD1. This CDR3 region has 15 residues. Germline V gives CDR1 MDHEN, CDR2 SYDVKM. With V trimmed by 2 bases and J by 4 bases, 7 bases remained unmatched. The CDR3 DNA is TGTGCCAGCAGTTTACCAACAGGGGCGAGCTATGGCTACACCTTC. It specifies CASSLPTGASYGYTF.

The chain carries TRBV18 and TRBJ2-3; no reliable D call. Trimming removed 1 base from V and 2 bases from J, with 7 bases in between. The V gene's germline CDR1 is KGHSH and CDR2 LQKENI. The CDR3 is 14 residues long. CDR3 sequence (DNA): TGTGCCAGCTCACCACGGGCAGTCACAGATACGCAGTATTTT. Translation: CASSPRAVTDTQYF.

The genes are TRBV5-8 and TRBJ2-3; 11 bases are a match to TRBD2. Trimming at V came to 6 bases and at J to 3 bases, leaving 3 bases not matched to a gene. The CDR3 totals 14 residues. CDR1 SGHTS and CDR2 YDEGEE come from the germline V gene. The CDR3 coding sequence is TGTGCCAGCATACTAGCGGGAGATACAGATACGCAGTATTTT. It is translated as CASILAGDTDTQYF.

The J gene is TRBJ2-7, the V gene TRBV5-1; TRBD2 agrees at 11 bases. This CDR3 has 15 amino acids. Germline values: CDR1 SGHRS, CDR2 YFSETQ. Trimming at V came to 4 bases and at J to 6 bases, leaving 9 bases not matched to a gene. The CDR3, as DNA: TGCGCCAGCAGCCCCCTTAGCGGGAGGGCCTCCGAGCAGTACTTC. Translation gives CASSPLSGRASEQYF.

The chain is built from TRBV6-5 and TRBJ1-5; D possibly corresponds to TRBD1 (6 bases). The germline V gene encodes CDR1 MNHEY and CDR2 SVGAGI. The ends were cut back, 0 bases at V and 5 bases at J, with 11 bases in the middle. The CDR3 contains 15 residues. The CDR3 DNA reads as TGTGCCAGCAGTTACTCGAGGCGGGGGCATCAGCCCCAGCATTTT. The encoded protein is CASSYSRRGHQPQHF.

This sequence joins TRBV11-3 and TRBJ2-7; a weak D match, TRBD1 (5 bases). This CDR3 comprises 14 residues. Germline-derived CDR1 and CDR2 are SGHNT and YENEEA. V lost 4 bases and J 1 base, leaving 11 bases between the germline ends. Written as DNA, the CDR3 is TGTGCCAGCAGCTCCCTCAGGGATTCCTACGAGCAGTACTTC. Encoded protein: CASSSLRDSYEQYF.

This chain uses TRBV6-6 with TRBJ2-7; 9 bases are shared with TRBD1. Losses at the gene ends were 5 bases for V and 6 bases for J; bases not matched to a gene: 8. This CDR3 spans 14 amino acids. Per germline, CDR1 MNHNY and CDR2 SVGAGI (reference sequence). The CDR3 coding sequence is TGTGCCAGCAGTCTCAACAGGGGGCCGGGCGAGCAGTACTTC. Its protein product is CASSLNRGPGEQYF.

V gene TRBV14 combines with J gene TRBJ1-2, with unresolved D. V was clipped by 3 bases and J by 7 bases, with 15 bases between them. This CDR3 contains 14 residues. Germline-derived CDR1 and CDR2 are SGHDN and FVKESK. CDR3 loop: CASSQENYHVGYTF. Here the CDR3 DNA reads TGTGCCAGCAGCCAGGAAAACTACCACGTTGGCTACACCTTC.

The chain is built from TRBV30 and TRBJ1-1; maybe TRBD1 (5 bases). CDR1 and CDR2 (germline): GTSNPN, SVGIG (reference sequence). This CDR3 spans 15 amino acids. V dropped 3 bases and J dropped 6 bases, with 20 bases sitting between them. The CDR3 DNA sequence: TGTGCCTGGAGCCCCCGAGGGAGGGGTAGGGCTGAAGCTTTCTTT. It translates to CAWSPRGRGRAEAFF.

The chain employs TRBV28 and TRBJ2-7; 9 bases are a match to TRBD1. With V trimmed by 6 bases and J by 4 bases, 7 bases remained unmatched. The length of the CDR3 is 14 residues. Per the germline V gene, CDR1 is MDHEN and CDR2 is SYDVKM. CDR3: CASSYGTGFYEQYF. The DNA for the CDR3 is TGTGCCAGCAGCTACGGGACAGGGTTTTACGAGCAGTACTTC.

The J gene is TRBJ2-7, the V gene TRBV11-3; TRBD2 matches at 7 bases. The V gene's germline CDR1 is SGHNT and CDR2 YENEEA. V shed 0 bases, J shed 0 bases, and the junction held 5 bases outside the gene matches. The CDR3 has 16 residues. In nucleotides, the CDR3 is TGTGCCAGCAGCTTAGATCACGGCGGGAGCTCCTACGAGCAGTACTTC. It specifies CASSLDHGGSSYEQYF.

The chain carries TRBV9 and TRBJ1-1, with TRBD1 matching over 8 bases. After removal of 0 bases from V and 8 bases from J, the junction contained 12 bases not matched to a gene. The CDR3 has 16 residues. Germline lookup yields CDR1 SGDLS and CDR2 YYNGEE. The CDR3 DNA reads TGTGCCAGCAGCGTAGATCAGGGGGCGCGAAATCGGGAAGCTTTCTTT. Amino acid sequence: CASSVDQGARNREAFF.

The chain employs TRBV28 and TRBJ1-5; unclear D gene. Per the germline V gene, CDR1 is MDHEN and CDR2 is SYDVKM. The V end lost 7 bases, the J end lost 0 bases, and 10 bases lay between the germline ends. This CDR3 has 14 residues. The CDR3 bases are TGTGCCAGCACCCCCCGGTCTAGCAATCAGCCCCAGCATTTT. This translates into CASTPRSSNQPQHF.

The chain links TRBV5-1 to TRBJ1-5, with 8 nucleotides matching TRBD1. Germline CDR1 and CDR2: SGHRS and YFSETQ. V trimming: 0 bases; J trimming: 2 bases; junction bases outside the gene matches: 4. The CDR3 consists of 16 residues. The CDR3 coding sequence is TGCGCCAGCAGCTTGGGAGCAGGGGGCGGCAATCAGCCCCAGCATTTT. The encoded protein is CASSLGAGGGNQPQHF.

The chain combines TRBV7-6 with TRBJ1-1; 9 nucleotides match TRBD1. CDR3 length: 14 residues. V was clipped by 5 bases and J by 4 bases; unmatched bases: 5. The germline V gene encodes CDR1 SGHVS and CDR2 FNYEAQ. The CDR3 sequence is CASSKTGGGTEAFF. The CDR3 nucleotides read TGTGCCAGCAGCAAGACAGGGGGTGGCACTGAAGCTTTCTTT. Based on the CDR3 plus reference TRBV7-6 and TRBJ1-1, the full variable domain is GAGVSQSPRYKVTKRGQDVALRCDPISGHVSLYWYRQALGQGPEFLTYFNYEAQQDKSGLPNDRFSAERPEGSISTLTIQRTEQRDSAMYRCASSKTGGGTEAFFGQGTRLTVV.

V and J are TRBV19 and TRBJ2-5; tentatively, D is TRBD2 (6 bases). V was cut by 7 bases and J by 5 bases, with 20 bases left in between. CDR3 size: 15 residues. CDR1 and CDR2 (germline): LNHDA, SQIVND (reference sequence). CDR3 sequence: CASTPSGTHIETQYF. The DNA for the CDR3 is TGTGCCAGTACCCCTTCCGGGACTCACATCGAGACCCAGTACTTC. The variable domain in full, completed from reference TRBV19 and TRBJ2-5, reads DGGITQSPKYLFRKEGQNVTLSCEQNLNHDAMYWYRQDPGQGLRLIYYSQIVNDFQKGDIAEGYSVSREKKESFPLTVTSAQKNPTAFYLCASTPSGTHIETQYFGPGTRLLVL.

CDR3 amino acids: CASSLEGGPGNEQFF. In nucleotides, the CDR3 is TGCGCCAGCAGCTTGGAGGGAGGGCCGGGGAATGAGCAGTTCTTC. V and J are TRBV5-1 and TRBJ2-1; TRBD2 matches 7 bases. Looked up from germline, CDR1 is SGHRS and CDR2 is YFSETQ. V was pared by 0 bases and J by 7 bases, with 7 bases of the junction left unmatched. The CDR3 loop spans 15 amino acids.

The CDR3 nucleotides read TGTGCCAGCAGTGAAGTGCTCGGGGAGACCCAGTACTTC. Translation: CASSEVLGETQYF. The genes are TRBV6-1 and TRBJ2-5; D is unclear. Germline V gene lookup returns CDR1 MNHNS and CDR2 SASEGT. The V end was cut by 1 base, the J end by 5 bases, with 8 bases between. The CDR3 covers 13 residues.

CDR3 sequence reads: CASSRTSGEPPAQYF. The DNA of the CDR3 is TGTGCCAGCAGCCGGACTAGCGGGGAGCCTCCTGCGCAGTATTTT. V usage is TRBV7-9 and J usage is TRBJ2-3, with 12 bases identical to TRBD2. The germline gives CDR1 SEHNR, CDR2 FQNEAQ (reference sequence). The CDR3 runs 15 residues. Trimming took 5 bases from V and 10 from J; bases not matched to a gene: 10.

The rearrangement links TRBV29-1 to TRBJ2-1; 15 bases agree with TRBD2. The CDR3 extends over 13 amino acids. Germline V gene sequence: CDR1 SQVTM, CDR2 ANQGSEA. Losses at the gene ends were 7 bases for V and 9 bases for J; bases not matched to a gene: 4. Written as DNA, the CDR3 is TGCAGCGGTGGACTAGCGGGAGGGCTTGAGCAGTTCTTC. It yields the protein CSGGLAGGLEQFF.

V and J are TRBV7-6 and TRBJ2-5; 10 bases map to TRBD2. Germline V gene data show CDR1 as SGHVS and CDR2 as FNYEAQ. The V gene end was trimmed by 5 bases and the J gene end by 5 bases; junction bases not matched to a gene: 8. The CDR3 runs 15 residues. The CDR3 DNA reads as TGTGCCAGCAGCCCTAGTCTAGCGGGAGCCGAGACCCAGTACTTC. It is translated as CASSPSLAGAETQYF.

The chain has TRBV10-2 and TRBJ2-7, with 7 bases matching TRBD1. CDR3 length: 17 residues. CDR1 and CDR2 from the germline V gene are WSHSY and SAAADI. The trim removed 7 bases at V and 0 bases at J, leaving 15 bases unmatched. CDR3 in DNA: TGCGCCAGCACCCCCTCATGGGGCCGGGACAGCTCCTACGAGCAGTACTTC. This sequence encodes CASTPSWGRDSSYEQYF.

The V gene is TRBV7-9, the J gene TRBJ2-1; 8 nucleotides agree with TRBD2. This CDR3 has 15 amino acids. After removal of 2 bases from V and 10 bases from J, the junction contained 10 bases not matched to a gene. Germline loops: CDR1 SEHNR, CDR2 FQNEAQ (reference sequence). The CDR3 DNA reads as TGTGCCAGCAGCTTACGAGCGGGAGCGTCCGGAGAGCAGTTCTTC. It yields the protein CASSLRAGASGEQFF.

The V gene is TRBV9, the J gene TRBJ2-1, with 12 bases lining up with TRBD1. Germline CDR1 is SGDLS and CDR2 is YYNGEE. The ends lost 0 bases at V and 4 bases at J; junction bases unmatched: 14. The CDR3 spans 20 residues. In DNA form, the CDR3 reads TGTGCCAGCAGCGTAGATCTTGGGACAGGGGGCGGGAGGATATACAATGAGCAGTTCTTC. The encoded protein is CASSVDLGTGGGRIYNEQFF.

The CDR3 coding sequence is TGTGCCAGCAGTGAATACAGGAGATGGGAAGCTTTCTTT. This translates into CASSEYRRWEAFF. This chain uses TRBV6-1 with TRBJ1-1; a weak D match, TRBD1 (5 bases). The CDR3 is made up of 13 amino acids. Between the trimmed V and J ends, which lost 2 bases and 8 bases, there was a span of 12 bases. Germline loops: CDR1 MNHNS, CDR2 SASEGT.

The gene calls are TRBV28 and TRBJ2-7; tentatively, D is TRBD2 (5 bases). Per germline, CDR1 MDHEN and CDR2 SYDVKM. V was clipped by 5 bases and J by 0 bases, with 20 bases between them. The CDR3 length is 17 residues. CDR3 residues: CASSTHPGTLNSYEQYF. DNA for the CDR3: TGTGCCAGCAGTACCCACCCGGGAACACTCAACTCCTACGAGCAGTACTTC.

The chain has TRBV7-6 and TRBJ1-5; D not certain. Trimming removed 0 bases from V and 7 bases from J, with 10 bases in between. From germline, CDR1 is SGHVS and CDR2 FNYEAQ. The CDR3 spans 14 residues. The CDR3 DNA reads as TGTGCCAGCAGCTTAGCTGGTAGTTTCCAGCCCCAGCATTTT. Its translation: CASSLAGSFQPQHF.

In nucleotides, the CDR3 is TGTGCCAGCAGTGAATCCGGGACAGGGTGGGAGAACACTGAAGCTTTCTTT. Protein: CASSESGTGWENTEAFF. V usage is TRBV6-1 and J usage is TRBJ1-1; 9 bases map to TRBD1. The CDR3 has 17 amino acids. Per germline, CDR1 MNHNS and CDR2 SASEGT. J was trimmed by 1 base and V by 2 bases; bases with no gene match: 8.

DNA for the CDR3: TGTGCCAGCAGCTTGCTCGGGACTAGCGGGAGAGGGGGGTGGGAGCAGTACTTC. As protein: CASSLLGTSGRGGWEQYF. This chain uses TRBV5-4 with TRBJ2-7, with 14 bases fitting TRBD2. The CDR3 length is 18 residues. Trimming at V came to 1 base and at J to 7 bases, leaving 13 bases not matched to a gene. Germline values: CDR1 SGHNT, CDR2 YYREEE (reference sequence). The full variable domain, completed using reference TRBV5-4 and TRBJ2-7, is ETGVTQSPTHLIKTRGQQVTLRCSSQSGHNTVSWYQQALGQGPQFIFQYYREEENGRGNFPPRFSGLQFPNYSSELNVNALELDDSALYLCASSLLGTSGRGGWEQYFGPGTRLTVT.